Below, 22 T cell receptor beta chains from the same sample are listed, as sequenced in a study of blood T cell repertoires in COVID-19. Produced via immunoSEQ multiplex PCR; TCRdb's table is partial and in-frame only. In the table there are 120,000 or so clones, roughly 69% of which are singletons. Sequencing input: peripheral blood. These receptors were obtained from a woman aged 70-85 years with acute or convalescent COVID-19.

The chain combines TRBV28 with TRBJ2-2, with 13 bases fitting TRBD2. V was clipped by 5 bases and J by 4 bases; unmatched bases: 13. The CDR3 sequence is 19 residues long. Germline V gene data show CDR1 as MDHEN and CDR2 as SYDVKM. CDR3: CASSLTGTSGIFPTGELFF. The CDR3 DNA sequence: TGTGCCAGCAGTCTAACCGGGACTAGCGGGATATTTCCCACCGGGGAGCTGTTTTTT.

This clone came up once. The gene calls are TRBV7-9 and TRBJ1-4, with TRBD1 identical over 10 bases. The CDR3 runs 16 residues. The V gene's germline CDR1 is SEHNR and CDR2 FQNEAQ (reference sequence). Trimming cost V 5 bases and J 4 bases; bases outside gene matches: 7. The CDR3 sequence: CASSPRRTGGNEKLFF. The CDR3 region has the DNA TGTGCCAGCAGCCCCAGACGGACAGGGGGTAATGAAAAACTGTTTTTT.

There are a few counts of this clone. The chain links TRBV7-2 to TRBJ2-7; 7 bases fit TRBD2. After removal of 1 base from V and 3 bases from J, the junction contained 9 bases not matched to a gene. The CDR3 is 16 amino acids. CDR1 is SGHTA and CDR2 is FQGNSA in the germline V gene. CDR3: CASSLGAASGYYEQYF. In DNA, the CDR3 is TGTGCCAGCAGCTTAGGGGCGGCTAGCGGATACTACGAGCAGTACTTC.

The rearrangement links TRBV6-1 to TRBJ1-2, with TRBD1 as a possible D gene (5 bases). The CDR3 has 15 amino acids. CDR1 and CDR2 (germline): MNHNS, SASEGT. Trimming took off 3 bases at V and 4 bases at J, with 15 bases between the two ends. CDR3 residues: CASSEGLSTVYGYTF. In DNA form, the CDR3 reads TGTGCCAGCAGTGAGGGACTGAGCACTGTCTATGGCTACACCTTC.

The V and J genes are TRBV7-2 and TRBJ1-2; D is unclear. The germline V gene has CDR1 SGHTA and CDR2 FQGNSA. V was pared by 1 base and J by 3 bases, with 6 bases between. CDR3 length equals 13 residues. In DNA form, the CDR3 reads TGTGCCAGCAGCTTAGACAAAGACTATGGCTACACCTTC. It specifies CASSLDKDYGYTF.

The chain joins TRBV12-3 or TRBV12-4 to TRBJ1-6, with D perhaps TRBD1 (6 bases). Trimming removed 10 bases at V and 3 bases at J, with 10 bases between. The CDR3 extends over 13 amino acids. CDR3 in amino acids: CATGHNYNSPLHF. CDR3 coding DNA: TGTGCCACGGGACACAACTATAATTCACCCCTCCACTTT.

The chain is built from TRBV6-5 and TRBJ1-1, with 7 bases identical to TRBD1. Germline lookup yields CDR1 MNHEY and CDR2 SVGAGI. There are 15 residues in the CDR3. Trimming removed 8 bases from V and 5 bases from J; junction bases left unmatched: 14. CDR3 loop: CASLQGVLLSTEAFF. The DNA for the CDR3 is TGTGCCAGCCTGCAGGGGGTTTTATTGAGTACTGAAGCTTTCTTT.

This clone was picked up a small number of times. The rearrangement joins TRBV9 to TRBJ2-3; possibly TRBD1 for D (6 bases). Germline V gene lookup returns CDR1 SGDLS and CDR2 YYNGEE. The CDR3 sequence is 15 residues long. V lost 1 base to trimming and J lost 1 base, with 10 bases between them. The CDR3 DNA sequence: TGTGCCAGCAGCGTATCTGGGGGCGGCACAGATACGCAGTATTTT. This encodes CASSVSGGGTDTQYF.

The sample holds one count of this clone. J is TRBJ1-2 and V is TRBV21-1; TRBD1 reflects the table's D call only, with no check against the DNA. TRBV21-1 has pseudogene status. The CDR3 consists of 18 residues. The chain's CDR3 is CASSPRTRPGGNNYGYTF. CDR3 nucleotides: TGTGCCAGCAGCCCCCGAACCCGGCCAGGGGGGAATAACTATGGCTACACCTTC.

In this sample, this clone turned up once. The genes are TRBV2 and TRBJ1-5; 9 positions match TRBD1. J gave up 2 bases and V 1 base, and 3 bases lay outside the gene matches. Germline V gene sequence: CDR1 SNHLY, CDR2 FYNNEI. The CDR3 runs 16 residues. The CDR3 DNA sequence: TGTGCCAGCAGTGAAGTGCGACAGGGGGGCAATCAGCCCCAGCATTTT. Amino acids: CASSEVRQGGNQPQHF.

This clone was observed once. This chain connects TRBV10-3 to TRBJ1-3; D call uncertain. Germline loops: CDR1 ENHRY, CDR2 SYGVKD. V was cut by 10 bases and J by 0 bases, with 16 bases left in between. The CDR3 loop spans 15 amino acids. As DNA, the CDR3 is TGTGCCACCCGGCCCCGGGTAGACTCTGGAAACACCATATATTTT. This encodes CATRPRVDSGNTIYF.

This clone came up a few times. The gene calls are TRBV18 and TRBJ2-2; the D is unclear. Trimming cost V 3 bases and J 0 bases, with 8 bases left between them. Per germline, CDR1 KGHSH and CDR2 LQKENI. CDR3 length: 15 amino acids. The CDR3 nucleotides read TGTGCCAGCTCACCCGCGAAGACGAACACCGGGGAGCTGTTTTTT. Protein product: CASSPAKTNTGELFF.

The rearrangement uses TRBV6-5 and TRBJ2-2; 7 bases fit TRBD1. Losses at the gene ends were 6 bases for V and 6 bases for J; bases not matched to a gene: 7. The germline CDR1 and CDR2 sequences are MNHEY and SVGAGI. The length of the CDR3 is 14 residues. CDR3 bases: TGTGCCAGCAGACCCTCTGGACAGGCCGGGGAGCTGTTTTTT. Its translation: CASRPSGQAGELFF.

The chain recombines TRBV6-6 with TRBJ2-2; possible D gene TRBD2, 5 bases. Per the germline V gene, CDR1 is MNHNY and CDR2 is SVGAGI (reference sequence). This CDR3 contains 13 residues. V shed 6 bases and J shed 4 bases, with 9 bases lying between them. The CDR3 nucleotides are TGTGCCAGCAGGACCGGGGTCACCGGGGAGCTGTTTTTT. Its translation is CASRTGVTGELFF.

Details on this clone: The sample has other DNA sequences that encode this CDR3 too. The gene calls are TRBV9 and TRBJ2-2, with TRBD2 matching 10 bases. Trimming cost V 0 bases and J 2 bases; bases outside gene matches: 1. This CDR3 contains 16 residues. Germline lookup yields CDR1 SGDLS and CDR2 YYNGEE. The CDR3 reads CASSVELAGNTGELFF. The CDR3 DNA follows: TGTGCCAGCAGCGTAGAACTAGCGGGAAACACCGGGGAGCTGTTTTTT.

The CDR3 region is CASSFGPNYGYTF. The CDR3 nucleotides read TGTGCCAGCAGTTTTGGCCCTAACTATGGCTACACCTTC. The chain has TRBV12-3 or TRBV12-4 and TRBJ1-2; D not resolved. The CDR3 runs 13 residues. V lost 3 bases and J lost 0, with 5 bases in between.

This chain joins TRBV4-1 and TRBJ2-7, with 13 bases matching TRBD2. J was trimmed by 2 bases and V by 5 bases; bases with no gene match: 6. CDR1 is MGHRA, CDR2 YSYEKL, per germline. This CDR3 region has 16 residues. CDR3 region: CASSGRTSGRAYEQYF. In nucleotides, the CDR3 is TGCGCCAGCAGCGGCCGCACTAGCGGGAGGGCCTACGAGCAGTACTTC.

The chain joins TRBV5-1 to TRBJ2-7, with D tentatively TRBD1 (6 bases). The CDR3 contains 17 residues. The V and J ends lost 1 base and 0 bases respectively, with 17 bases between them. Germline CDR1 SGHRS, CDR2 YFSETQ. DNA for the CDR3: TGCGCCAGCAGCTTGCCCAAAGACAGGCCAAGCTCCTACGAGCAGTACTTC. It yields the protein CASSLPKDRPSSYEQYF.

CDR3 sequence (DNA): TGTGCCAGCAGCTTAGACAGGGTGAACACTGAAGCTTTCTTT. Its translation: CASSLDRVNTEAFF. The rearrangement links TRBV7-2 to TRBJ1-1; tentatively, D is TRBD1 (6 bases). Germline values: CDR1 SGHTA, CDR2 FQGNSA. The V and J ends lost 1 base and 0 bases respectively, with 6 bases between them. This CDR3 is built from 14 residues.

This chain links TRBV3-1 (or the pseudogene TRBV3-2) with TRBJ2-3, with 16 nucleotides matching TRBD2. The CDR3 length is 21 residues. Germline V gives CDR1 LGHDT, CDR2 YNNKEL (reference sequence). J was trimmed by 0 bases and V by 3 bases; bases with no gene match: 12. CDR3 loop: CASSQNPDQGLAGGSTDTQYF. The CDR3 DNA sequence: TGTGCCAGCAGCCAGAATCCAGACCAGGGACTAGCGGGGGGGAGCACAGATACGCAGTATTTT.

The rearrangement uses TRBV19 and TRBJ2-5, with 8 bases lining up with TRBD2. After removal of 3 bases from V and 5 bases from J, the junction contained 8 bases not matched to a gene. Germline V gene lookup returns CDR1 LNHDA and CDR2 SQIVND (reference sequence). The CDR3 extends over 15 amino acids. CDR3: CASSIGGTRDETQYF. CDR3 nucleotides: TGTGCCAGTAGTATCGGCGGGACTAGGGATGAGACCCAGTACTTC.

The rearrangement joins TRBV5-1 to TRBJ2-7; D is perhaps TRBD1 (7 bases). Germline V gene data show CDR1 as SGHRS and CDR2 as YFSETQ. This CDR3 comprises 14 residues. V shed 4 bases and J shed 2 bases, with 13 bases lying between them. CDR3 sequence: CASSQGGGTYEQYF. The CDR3 nucleotides read TGCGCCAGCAGCCAGGGGGGAGGAACCTACGAGCAGTACTTC.